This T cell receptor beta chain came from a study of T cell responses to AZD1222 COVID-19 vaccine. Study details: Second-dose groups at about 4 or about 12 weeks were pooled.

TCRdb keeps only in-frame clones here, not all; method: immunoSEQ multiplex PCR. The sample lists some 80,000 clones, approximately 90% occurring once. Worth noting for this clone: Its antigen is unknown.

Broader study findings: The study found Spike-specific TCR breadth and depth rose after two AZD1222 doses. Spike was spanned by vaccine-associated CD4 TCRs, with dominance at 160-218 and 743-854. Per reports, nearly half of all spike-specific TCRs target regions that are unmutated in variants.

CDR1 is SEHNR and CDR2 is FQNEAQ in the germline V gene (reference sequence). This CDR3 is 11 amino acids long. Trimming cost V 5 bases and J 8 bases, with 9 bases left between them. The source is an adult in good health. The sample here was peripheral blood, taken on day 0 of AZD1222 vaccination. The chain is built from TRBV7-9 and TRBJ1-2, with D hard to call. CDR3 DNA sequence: TGTGCCAGCAGCCCAAGTGGAGGCTACACCTTC. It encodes CASSPSGGYTF.